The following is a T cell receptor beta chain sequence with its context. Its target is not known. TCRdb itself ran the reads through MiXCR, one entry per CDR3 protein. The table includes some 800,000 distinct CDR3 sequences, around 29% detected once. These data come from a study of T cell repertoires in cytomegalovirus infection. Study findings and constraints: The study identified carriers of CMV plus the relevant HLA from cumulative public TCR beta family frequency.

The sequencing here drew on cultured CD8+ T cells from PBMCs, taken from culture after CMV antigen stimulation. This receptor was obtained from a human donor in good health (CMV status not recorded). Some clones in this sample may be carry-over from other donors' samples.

CDR3 sequence: CASGLFADTQYF. The CDR3 nucleotides are TGTGCTAGTGGTTTGTTTGCGGATACGCAGTATTTT. V gene TRBV12-5 combines with J gene TRBJ2-3, with unresolved D. Trimming left V 2 bases short and J 6 bases short, with 6 bases between. This CDR3 region has 12 residues. Germline V gene sequence: CDR1 LGHNT, CDR2 FRNRAP.